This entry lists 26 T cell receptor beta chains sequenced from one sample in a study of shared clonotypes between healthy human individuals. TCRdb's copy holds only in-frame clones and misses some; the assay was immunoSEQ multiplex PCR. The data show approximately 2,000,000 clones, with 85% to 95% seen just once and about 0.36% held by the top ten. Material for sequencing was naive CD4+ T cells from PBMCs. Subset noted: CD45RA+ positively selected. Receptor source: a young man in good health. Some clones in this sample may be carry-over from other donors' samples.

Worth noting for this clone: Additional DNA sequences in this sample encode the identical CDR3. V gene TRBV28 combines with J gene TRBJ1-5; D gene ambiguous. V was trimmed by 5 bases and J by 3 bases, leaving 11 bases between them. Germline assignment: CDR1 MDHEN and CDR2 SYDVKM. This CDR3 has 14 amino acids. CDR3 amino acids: CASSRAGPNQPQHF. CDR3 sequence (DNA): TGTGCCAGCAGTCGCGCGGGCCCCAATCAGCCCCAGCATTTT. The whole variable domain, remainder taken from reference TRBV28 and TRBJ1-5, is DVKVTQSSRYLVKRTGEKVFLECVQDMDHENMFWYRQDPGLGLRLIYFSYDVKMKEKGDIPEGYSVSREKKERFSLILESASTNQTSMYLCASSRAGPNQPQHFGDGTRLSIL.

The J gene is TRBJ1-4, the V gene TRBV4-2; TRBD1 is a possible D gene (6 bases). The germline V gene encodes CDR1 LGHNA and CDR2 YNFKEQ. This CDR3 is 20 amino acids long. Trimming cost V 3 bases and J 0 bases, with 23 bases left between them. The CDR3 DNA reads TGTGCCAGCAGCCAGCCAATCCGGGACAAACACATCGCAACTAATGAAAAACTGTTTTTT. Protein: CASSQPIRDKHIATNEKLFF.

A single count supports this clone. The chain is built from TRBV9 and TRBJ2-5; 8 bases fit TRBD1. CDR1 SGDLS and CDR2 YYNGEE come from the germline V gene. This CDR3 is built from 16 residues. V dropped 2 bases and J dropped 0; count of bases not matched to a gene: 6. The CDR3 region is CASSVTGVGYQETQYF. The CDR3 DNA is TGTGCCAGCAGCGTGACAGGGGTCGGGTACCAAGAGACCCAGTACTTC.

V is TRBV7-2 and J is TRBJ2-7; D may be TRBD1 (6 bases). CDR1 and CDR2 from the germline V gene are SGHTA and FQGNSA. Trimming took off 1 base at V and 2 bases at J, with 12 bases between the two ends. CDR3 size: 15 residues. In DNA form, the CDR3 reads TGTGCCAGCAGCTTAGTATTGGACAGAGCCTACGAGCAGTACTTC. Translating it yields CASSLVLDRAYEQYF.

This CDR3 reads CASSARRGRYEQYF. Written as DNA, the CDR3 is TGTGCCAGCAGCGCCCGCCGCGGGAGGTACGAGCAGTACTTC. The J gene is TRBJ2-7, the V gene TRBV7-2; 8 bases agree with TRBD2. This CDR3 has 14 amino acids. V dropped 5 bases and J dropped 4; count of bases not matched to a gene: 7. Germline V gene sequence: CDR1 SGHTA, CDR2 FQGNSA.

The CDR3 DNA sequence: TGTGCCAGCAGCTTACTCTCAGGCTACCTTCCTAACGAGCAGTACTTC. The encoded protein is CASSLLSGYLPNEQYF. This rearrangement joins TRBV11-2 to TRBJ2-7, with D hard to call. Germline V gene sequence: CDR1 SGHAT, CDR2 FQNNGV. The CDR3 length is 16 residues. V was shortened by 2 bases and J by 5 bases, with 19 bases between the two germline ends.

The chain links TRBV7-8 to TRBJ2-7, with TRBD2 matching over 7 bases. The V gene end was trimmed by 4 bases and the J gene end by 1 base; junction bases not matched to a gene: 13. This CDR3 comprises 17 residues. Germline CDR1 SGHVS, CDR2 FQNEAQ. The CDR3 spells CASSSAPGLAVSYEQYF. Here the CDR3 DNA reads TGTGCCAGCAGCTCAGCCCCGGGCCTAGCGGTTTCCTACGAGCAGTACTTC.

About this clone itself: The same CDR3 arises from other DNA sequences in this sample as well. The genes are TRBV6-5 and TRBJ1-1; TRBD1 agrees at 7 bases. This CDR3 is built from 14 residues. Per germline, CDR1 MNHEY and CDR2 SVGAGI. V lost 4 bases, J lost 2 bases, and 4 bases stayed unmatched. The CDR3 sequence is CASSLGTVNTEAFF. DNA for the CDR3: TGTGCCAGCAGTTTAGGGACAGTTAACACTGAAGCTTTCTTT.

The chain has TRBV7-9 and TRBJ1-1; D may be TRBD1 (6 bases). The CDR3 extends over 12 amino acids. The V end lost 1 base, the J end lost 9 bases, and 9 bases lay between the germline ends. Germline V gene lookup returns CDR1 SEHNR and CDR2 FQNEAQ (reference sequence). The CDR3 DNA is TGTGCCAGCAGCTTAGAGGGGGGCAAAGCTTTCTTT. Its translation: CASSLEGGKAFF.

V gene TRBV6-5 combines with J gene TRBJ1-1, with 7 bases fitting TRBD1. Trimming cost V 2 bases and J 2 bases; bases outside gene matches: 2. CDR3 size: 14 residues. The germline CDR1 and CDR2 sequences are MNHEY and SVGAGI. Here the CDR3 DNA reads TGTGCCAGCAGTTACGGGACAGCTAACACTGAAGCTTTCTTT. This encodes CASSYGTANTEAFF.

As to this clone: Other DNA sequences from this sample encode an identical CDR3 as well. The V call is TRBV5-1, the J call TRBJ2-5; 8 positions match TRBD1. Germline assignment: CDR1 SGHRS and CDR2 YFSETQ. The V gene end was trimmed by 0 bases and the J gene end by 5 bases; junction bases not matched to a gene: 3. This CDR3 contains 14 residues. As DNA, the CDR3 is TGCGCCAGCAGCTTGGGAAACAGGGGGGAGACCCAGTACTTC. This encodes CASSLGNRGETQYF.

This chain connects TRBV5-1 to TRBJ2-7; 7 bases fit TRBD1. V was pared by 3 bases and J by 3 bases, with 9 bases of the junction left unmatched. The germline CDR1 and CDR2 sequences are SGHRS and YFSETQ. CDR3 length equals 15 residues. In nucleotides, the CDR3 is TGCGCCAGCAGCTCCCGGGACAGTAGGGACTACGAGCAGTACTTC. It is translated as CASSSRDSRDYEQYF.

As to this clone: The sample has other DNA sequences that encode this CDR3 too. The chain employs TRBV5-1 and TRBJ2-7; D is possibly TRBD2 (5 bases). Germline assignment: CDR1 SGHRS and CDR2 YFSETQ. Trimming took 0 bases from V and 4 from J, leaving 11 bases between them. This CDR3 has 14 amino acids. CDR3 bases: TGCGCCAGCAGCTTGGCTGGAGGCACGTACGAGCAGTACTTC. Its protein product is CASSLAGGTYEQYF.

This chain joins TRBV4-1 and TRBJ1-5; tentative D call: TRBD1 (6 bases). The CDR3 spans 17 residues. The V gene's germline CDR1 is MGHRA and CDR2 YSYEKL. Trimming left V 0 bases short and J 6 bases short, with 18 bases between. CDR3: CASSQDSGVRGSQPQHF. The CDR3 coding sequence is TGCGCCAGCAGCCAAGATTCCGGAGTAAGGGGGAGTCAGCCCCAGCATTTT.

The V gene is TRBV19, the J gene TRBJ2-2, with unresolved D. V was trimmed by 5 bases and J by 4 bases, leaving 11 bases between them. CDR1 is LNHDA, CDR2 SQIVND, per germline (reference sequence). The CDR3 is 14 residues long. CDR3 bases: TGTGCCAGTAGTGGAAACTGGGTCACCGGGGAGCTGTTTTTT. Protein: CASSGNWVTGELFF.

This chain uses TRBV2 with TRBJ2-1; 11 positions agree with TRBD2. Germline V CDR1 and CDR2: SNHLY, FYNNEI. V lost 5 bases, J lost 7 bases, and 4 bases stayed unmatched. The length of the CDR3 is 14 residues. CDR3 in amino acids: CASSRTSGSNEQFF. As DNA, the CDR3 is TGTGCCAGCAGTCGGACTAGCGGGTCTAATGAGCAGTTCTTC.

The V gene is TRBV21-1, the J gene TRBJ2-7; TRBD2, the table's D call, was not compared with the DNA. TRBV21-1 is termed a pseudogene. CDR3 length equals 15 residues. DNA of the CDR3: TGTGCCAGCAGCAAAGGCGGGGGGATAACGTACGAGCAGTACTTC. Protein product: CASSKGGGITYEQYF.

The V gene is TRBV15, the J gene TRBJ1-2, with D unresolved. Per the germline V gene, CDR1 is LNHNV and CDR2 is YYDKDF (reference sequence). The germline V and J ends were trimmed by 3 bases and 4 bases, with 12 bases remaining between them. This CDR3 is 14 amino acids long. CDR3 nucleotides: TGTGCCACCAGCAGCGCGGGGAGGAGCTATGGCTACACCTTC. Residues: CATSSAGRSYGYTF.

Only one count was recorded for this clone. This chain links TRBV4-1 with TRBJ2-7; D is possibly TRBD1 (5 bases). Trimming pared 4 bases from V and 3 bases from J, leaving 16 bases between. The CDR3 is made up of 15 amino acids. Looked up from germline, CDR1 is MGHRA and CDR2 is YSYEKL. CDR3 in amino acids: CASSRTTGDNYEQYF. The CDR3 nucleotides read TGCGCCAGCAGCCGTACAACAGGAGACAACTACGAGCAGTACTTC.

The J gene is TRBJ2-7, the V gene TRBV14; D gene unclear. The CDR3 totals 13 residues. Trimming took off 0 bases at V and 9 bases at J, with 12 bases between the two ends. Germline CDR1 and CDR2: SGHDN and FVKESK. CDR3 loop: CASSQDLGMRQYF. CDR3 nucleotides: TGTGCCAGCAGCCAAGATCTTGGGATGAGGCAGTACTTC.

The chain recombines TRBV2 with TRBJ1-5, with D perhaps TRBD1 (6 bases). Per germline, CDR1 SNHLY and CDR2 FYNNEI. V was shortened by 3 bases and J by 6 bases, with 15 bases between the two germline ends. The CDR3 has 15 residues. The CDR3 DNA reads TGTGCCAGCAGTGAGGGGGCAGGGCGCGCTCAGCCCCAGCATTTT. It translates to CASSEGAGRAQPQHF.

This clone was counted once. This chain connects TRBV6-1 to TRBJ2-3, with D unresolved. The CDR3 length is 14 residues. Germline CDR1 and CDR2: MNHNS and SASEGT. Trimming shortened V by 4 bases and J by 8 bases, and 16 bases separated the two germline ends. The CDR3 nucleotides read TGTGCCAGCAGTGCGGCAGGCCAGCTCGGTACGCAGTATTTT. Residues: CASSAAGQLGTQYF.

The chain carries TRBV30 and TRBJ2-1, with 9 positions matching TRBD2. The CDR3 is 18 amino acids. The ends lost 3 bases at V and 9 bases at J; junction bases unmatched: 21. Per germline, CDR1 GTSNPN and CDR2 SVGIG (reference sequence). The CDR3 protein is CAWSRLRVGLAGIGEQFF. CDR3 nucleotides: TGTGCCTGGAGCCGGTTAAGGGTAGGGCTAGCGGGAATAGGTGAGCAGTTCTTC. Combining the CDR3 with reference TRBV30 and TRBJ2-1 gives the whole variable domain SQTIHQWPATLVQPVGSPLSLECTVEGTSNPNLYWYRQAAGRGLQLLFYSVGIGQISSEVPQNLSASRPQDRQFILSSKKLLLSDSGFYLCAWSRLRVGLAGIGEQFFGPGTRLTVL.

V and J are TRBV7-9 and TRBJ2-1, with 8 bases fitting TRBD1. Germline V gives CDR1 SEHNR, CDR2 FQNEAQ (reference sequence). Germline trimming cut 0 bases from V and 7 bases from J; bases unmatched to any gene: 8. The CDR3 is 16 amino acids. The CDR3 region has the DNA TGTGCCAGCAGCTTAGCGATCCCAGGGGGCGGGAATGAGCAGTTCTTC. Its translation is CASSLAIPGGGNEQFF.

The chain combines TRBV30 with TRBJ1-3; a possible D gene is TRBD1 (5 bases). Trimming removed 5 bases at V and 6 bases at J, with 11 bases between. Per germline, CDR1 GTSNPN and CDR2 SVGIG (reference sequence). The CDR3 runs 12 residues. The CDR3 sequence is CAWQVGPNTIYF. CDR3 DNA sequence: TGTGCCTGGCAAGTGGGGCCAAACACCATATATTTT.

The CDR3 DNA reads TGTGCCAGCAGCCCGGCAGCCCAGTTAGCTAACTATGGCTACACCTTC. It codes for CASSPAAQLANYGYTF. The chain couples TRBV5-8 to TRBJ1-2; D ambiguous. This CDR3 has 16 residues. The germline gives CDR1 SGHTS, CDR2 YDEGEE. The germline V and J ends were trimmed by 4 bases and 0 bases, with 16 bases remaining between them.